These 16 T cell receptor beta chains share one sample of origin, sequenced in a study of post-analysis software for immune sequencing data (dated by TCRdb to about 2015). General conclusions and limits of the study: Patients showed significantly higher frequencies than controls for about five TRBV segments, among them TRBV5-6, TRBV5-1 and TRBV20-1.

These receptors' targets are unknown. Library preparation was by PCR. The run used an Illumina HiSeq 2500. To reduce PCR and sequencing biases, unique molecular identifiers were incorporated into the TCR beta cDNA libraries. TCRdb took the public reads, trimmed them with fastp at Q25, ran MiXCR for clone calling and kept in-frame beta chains. Each CDR3 protein appears once, grouped with its most common genes and DNA. The sample table contains 650,000 to 850,000 distinct CDR3 sequences; only one count was recorded for under 60% of them. Over 4.5% of the sample lies in the top ten. Sequenced input: blood. These receptors came from a girl aged 5 to 17 with multiple sclerosis.

The V and J genes are TRBV29-1 and TRBJ2-1; the D gene could be TRBD1 or TRBD2 (5 bases each). V lost 3 bases and J 8 bases, leaving 8 bases between the germline ends. The CDR3 length is 11 residues. CDR1 is SQVTM and CDR2 is ANQGSEA in the germline V gene. CDR3 sequence reads: CSVEGVYEQFF. CDR3 nucleotide sequence: TGCAGCGTTGAGGGGGTGTATGAGCAGTTCTTC.

The V call is TRBV6-2 or TRBV6-3, the J call TRBJ2-3; D unclear. The CDR3 consists of 15 residues. CDR1 and CDR2 from the germline V gene are MNHEY and SVGEGT. V lost 5 bases and J 1 base, leaving 13 bases between the germline ends. This CDR3 reads CASSPPQWGTDTQYF. CDR3 nucleotide sequence: TGTGCCAGCAGTCCCCCTCAGTGGGGCACAGATACGCAGTATTTT.

The chain joins TRBV27 to TRBJ1-2, with D maybe TRBD1 (5 bases). Germline lookup yields CDR1 MNHEY and CDR2 SMNVEV (reference sequence). Trimming shortened V by 1 base and J by 0 bases, and 15 bases separated the two germline ends. The CDR3 is made up of 17 amino acids. The CDR3 protein is CASSLLAGPHSNYGYTF. The DNA for the CDR3 is TGTGCCAGCAGTTTATTGGCAGGGCCCCACTCTAACTATGGCTACACCTTC.

In its sample, this clonotype was seen a few times. The rearrangement joins TRBV6-2 or TRBV6-3 to TRBJ2-6; D perhaps matches TRBD1 (5 bases). The length of the CDR3 is 17 residues. Trimming removed 4 bases at V and 2 bases at J, with 15 bases between. The germline V gene has CDR1 MNHEY and CDR2 SVGEGT. CDR3: CASSSVTGKAGANVLTF. CDR3 sequence (DNA): TGTGCCAGCAGTTCCGTAACAGGAAAAGCTGGGGCCAACGTCCTGACTTTC.

This clonotype was counted a few times. The chain links TRBV9 to TRBJ2-3; D not certain. V was clipped by 3 bases and J by 0 bases, with 8 bases between them. The CDR3 spans 14 residues. In germline, CDR1 is SGDLS, CDR2 YYNGEE. The CDR3, as DNA: TGTGCCAGCAGCGGGAGATCTAGCACAGATACGCAGTATTTT. Its protein product is CASSGRSSTDTQYF.

Points on this clonotype: One junction end does not reproduce the germline sequence, and a read error may be involved. The rearrangement links TRBV5-1 to TRBJ2-1; the D is unclear. Germline V CDR1 and CDR2: SGHRS, YFSETQ. The CDR3 is 13 residues long. The CDR3 region is CTSSADSYNEQFF. In nucleotides, the CDR3 is TGCACCAGCAGCGCCGACTCCTACAATGAGCAGTTCTTC.

The chain joins TRBV10-3 to TRBJ1-2, with 7 bases that match TRBD1. The CDR3 totals 13 residues. The junction had 9 bases not matched to a gene; V was cut back by 6 bases and J by 8 bases. Per the germline V gene, CDR1 is ENHRY and CDR2 is SYGVKD. CDR3 in DNA: TGTGCCATCAGAGAATCCGGGACAGACGGCTACACCTTC. This encodes CAIRESGTDGYTF.

This clonotype was observed a handful of times. CDR3 sequence: CSAAFLGHNEQFF. The CDR3, as DNA: TGCAGCGCGGCCTTCCTGGGGCACAATGAGCAGTTCTTC. V usage is TRBV29-1 and J usage is TRBJ2-1, with D possibly TRBD1 on 5 matching bases. In germline, CDR1 is SQVTM, CDR2 ANQGSEA. Trimming shortened V by 7 bases and J by 5 bases, and 15 bases separated the two germline ends. This CDR3 has 13 residues.

V gene TRBV13 combines with J gene TRBJ2-1; a possible D gene is TRBD2 (6 bases). Germline CDR1 reads PRHDT; CDR2 reads FYEKMQ (reference sequence). The CDR3 spans 15 residues. CDR3 nucleotide sequence: TGTGTCGGCAGCGACGGGGGTAGCTCCTACAATGAGCAGTTCTTC. Protein: CVGSDGGSSYNEQFF.

This clonotype occurred once. J is TRBJ2-7 and V is TRBV6-1; no clear D. CDR3 size: 12 residues. Germline values: CDR1 MNHNS, CDR2 SASEGT. Trimming left V 3 bases short and J 3 bases short, with 6 bases between. This chain's CDR3 is CASSEKIYEQYF. CDR3 bases: TGTGCCAGCAGTGAGAAGATCTACGAGCAGTACTTC.

The chain links TRBV27 to TRBJ2-7; TRBD1 matches at 12 bases. CDR3 length equals 15 residues. The V gene's germline CDR1 is MNHEY and CDR2 SMNVEV (reference sequence). J lost 4 bases, V lost 6 bases, and 7 bases had no gene match. Written as DNA, the CDR3 is TGTGCCAGCAGCCGCAAGGGACAGGGGGCTTACGAGCAGTACTTC. Translating gives CASSRKGQGAYEQYF.

Concerning this clonotype itself: One end of the junction fails to match germline, which may point to a read error. The chain recombines TRBV7-9 with TRBJ2-3; 9 bases line up with TRBD1. The CDR3 is 15 amino acids. Germline-derived CDR1 and CDR2 are SEHNR and FQNEAQ (reference sequence). CDR3 bases: TGTGCCCGCAGCCCTAACAGGGGGCGGATGGATACGCAGTATTTT. Its protein is CARSPNRGRMDTQYF.

The genes are TRBV18 and TRBJ2-3; a weak D match, TRBD2 (6 bases). Per germline, CDR1 KGHSH and CDR2 LQKENI. The CDR3 consists of 15 residues. Trimming took off 0 bases at V and 6 bases at J, with 13 bases between the two ends. The CDR3: CASSPPWAGSDTQYF. CDR3 bases: TGTGCCAGCTCACCACCGTGGGCGGGATCTGATACGCAGTATTTT.

The CDR3 coding sequence is TGCGCCAGCAGCTTGGCGCTAGCGGGAGGGCAAACGGAGACCCAGTACTTC. Translated, it gives CASSLALAGGQTETQYF. The chain is built from TRBV5-1 and TRBJ2-7, with TRBD2 matching 12 bases. TRBJ2-5 explains the end of the DNA better; the J call may be wrong. Germline V gene lookup returns CDR1 SGHRS and CDR2 YFSETQ. The CDR3 extends over 17 amino acids.

At least ten counts were recorded for this clonotype. J is TRBJ2-5 and V is TRBV7-6; the D is unclear. This CDR3 has 13 amino acids. V dropped 1 base and J dropped 4 bases, with 7 bases sitting between them. Germline lookup yields CDR1 SGHVS and CDR2 FNYEAQ. The CDR3 is CASSLVTGETQYF. The CDR3 DNA reads as TGTGCCAGCAGCTTAGTTACCGGAGAGACCCAGTACTTC.

There are a few counts of this clonotype. The CDR3 region has the DNA TGTGCCAGCAGGACTGACCGGGACAAGGGACTGACTAATGAAAAACTGTTTTTT. As protein: CASRTDRDKGLTNEKLFF. The chain employs TRBV12-3 or TRBV12-4 and TRBJ1-4, with D perhaps TRBD1 (6 bases). The CDR3 runs 18 residues. V was shortened by 6 bases and J by 2 bases, with 22 bases between the two germline ends.